Included here is one T cell receptor (beta chain) sequence, with context. The antigen remains undetermined. CDR1 is SQVTM and CDR2 is ANQGSEA in the germline V gene. The CDR3 runs 12 residues. Trimming removed 4 bases from V and 6 bases from J, with 10 bases in between. These data originate in a study of cytomegalovirus exposure and HLA in healthy donors. Points from the study as a whole: In the 95 to 150 validation repertoires, a later analysis found that first-cohort TCR clusters tended to co-occur. CMV antigen specificity was confirmed in vitro for a few CMV-associated chains. The classifier was said to identify cytomegalovirus status with high specificity and sensitivity.

The validation cohort, a group of 100 to 150 subjects, included the donors and was separate from the approximately 660-subject first cohort. Measured with immunoSEQ multiplex PCR; TCRdb has only the in-frame clones, and not every one. The profile shows 220,000 or so clones, 83% of them singletons. The chain joins TRBV29-1 to TRBJ2-1; D gene ambiguous. The sample consisted of PBMCs. This TCR came from a young woman in good health and CMV-seronegative. The CDR3, as DNA: TGCAGCGTTGTCTTGGTCAGCAATGAGCAGTTCTTC. Translation: CSVVLVSNEQFF.